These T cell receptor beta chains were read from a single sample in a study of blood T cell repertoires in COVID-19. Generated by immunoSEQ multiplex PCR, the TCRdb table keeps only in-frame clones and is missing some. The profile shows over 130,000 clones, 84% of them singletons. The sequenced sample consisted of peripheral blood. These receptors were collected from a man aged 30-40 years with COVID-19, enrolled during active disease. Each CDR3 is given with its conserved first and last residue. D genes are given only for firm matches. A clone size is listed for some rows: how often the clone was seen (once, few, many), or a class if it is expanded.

CDR3 DNA: TGTGCCAGTAGTCTCCAGGGGGAGCTCCACGAGCAGTACTTC
CDR3 protein: CASSLQGELHEQYF
V gene: TRBV19
clone size: -
D gene: TRBD1
J gene: TRBJ2-7

CDR3 DNA: TGTGCCAGCAGCTTCGGACTAGACTACGAGCAGTACTTC
CDR3 protein: CASSFGLDYEQYF
V gene: TRBV12-3/TRBV12-4
clone size: -
D gene: TRBD2
J gene: TRBJ2-7

CDR3 DNA: TGTGCCAGCAGCTTAGTGGCGGAGATGTCAGATACGCAGTATTTT
CDR3 protein: CASSLVAEMSDTQYF
V gene: TRBV7-3
clone size: -
D gene: -
J gene: TRBJ2-3

CDR3 DNA: TGTGCCAGCAGCCAAGAACAGGGCCCTGGGGGTAATTCACCCCTCCACTTT
CDR3 protein: CASSQEQGPGGNSPLHF
V gene: TRBV7-9
clone size: -
D gene: -
J gene: TRBJ1-6

CDR3 DNA: TGTGCCATCAGTGCTGTATCCCCAGGGAACCAGCCCCAGCATTTT
CDR3 protein: CAISAVSPGNQPQHF
V gene: TRBV10-3
clone size: -
D gene: -
J gene: TRBJ1-5

CDR3 DNA: TGTGCCAGTAGTTCGGACAGGGATCGGTACGAGCAGTACTTC
CDR3 protein: CASSSDRDRYEQYF
V gene: TRBV19
clone size: -
D gene: TRBD1
J gene: TRBJ2-7

CDR3 DNA: TGCGCCAGCAGCACGGGGACAGGGTTACAGCCCCAGCATTTT
CDR3 protein: CASSTGTGLQPQHF
V gene: TRBV5-1
clone size: -
D gene: TRBD1
J gene: TRBJ1-5

CDR3 DNA: TGTGCCAGCAGTTACGGGCGGGCCTACGAGCAGTACTTC
CDR3 protein: CASSYGRAYEQYF
V gene: TRBV6-5
clone size: few
D gene: -
J gene: TRBJ2-7

CDR3 DNA: TGTGCCTGGATTCCGTCCCTCTCTGGAAACACCATATATTTT
CDR3 protein: CAWIPSLSGNTIYF
V gene: TRBV30
clone size: -
D gene: -
J gene: TRBJ1-3

CDR3 DNA: TGTGCCAGCAGCTTAGTTCTAGCGGGAACCGGGGAGCTGTTTTTT
CDR3 protein: CASSLVLAGTGELFF
V gene: TRBV7-8
clone size: -
D gene: TRBD2
J gene: TRBJ2-2

CDR3 DNA: TGTGCCAGCAGCACCCAGGGGACAGATACGCAGTATTTT
CDR3 protein: CASSTQGTDTQYF
V gene: TRBV21-1
clone size: once
D gene: -
J gene: TRBJ2-3

CDR3 DNA: TGTGCCAGCAGGAAAGGGTGGAGGGACAATCAGCCCCAGCATTTT
CDR3 protein: CASRKGWRDNQPQHF
V gene: TRBV2
clone size: -
D gene: -
J gene: TRBJ1-5

CDR3 DNA: TGTGCCAGCAGTTTTTACCGGGACAACAAAAACATTCAGTACTTC
CDR3 protein: CASSFYRDNKNIQYF
V gene: TRBV6-5
clone size: once
D gene: -
J gene: TRBJ2-4

CDR3 DNA: TGCGCCAGCAGCTACTCCGGGACAGGGATTTCGAATTCACCCCTCCACTTT
CDR3 protein: CASSYSGTGISNSPLHF
V gene: TRBV5-1
clone size: few
D gene: TRBD1
J gene: TRBJ1-6

CDR3 DNA: TGCAGCGTAGAGGGACAGGGGGCAACTACCTACGAGCAGTACTTC
CDR3 protein: CSVEGQGATTYEQYF
V gene: TRBV29-1
clone size: -
D gene: TRBD1
J gene: TRBJ2-7